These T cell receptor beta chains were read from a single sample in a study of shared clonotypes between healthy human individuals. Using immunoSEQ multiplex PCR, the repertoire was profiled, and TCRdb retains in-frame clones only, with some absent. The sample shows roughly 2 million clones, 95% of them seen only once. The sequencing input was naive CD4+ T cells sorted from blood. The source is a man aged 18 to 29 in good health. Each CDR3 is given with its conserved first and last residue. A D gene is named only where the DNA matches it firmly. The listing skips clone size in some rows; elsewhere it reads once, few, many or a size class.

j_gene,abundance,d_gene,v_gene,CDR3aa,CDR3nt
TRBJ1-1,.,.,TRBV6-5,CASGRVMNTEAFF,TGTGCCAGCGGTAGGGTCATGAACACTGAAGCTTTCTTT
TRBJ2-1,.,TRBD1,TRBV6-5,CASSSWGRGRYNEQFF,TGTGCCAGCAGTTCCTGGGGCAGGGGGCGATACAATGAGCAGTTCTTC
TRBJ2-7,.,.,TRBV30,CAWSDSSYEQYF,TGTGCCTGGAGTGACAGTTCCTACGAGCAGTACTTC
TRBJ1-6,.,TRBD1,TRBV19,CASSPRTGSNSPLHF,TGTGCCAGTAGTCCCAGGACAGGGAGTAATTCACCCCTCCACTTT
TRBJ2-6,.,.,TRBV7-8,CASSLKGGGSGANVLTF,TGTGCCAGCAGCTTAAAGGGAGGAGGCTCTGGGGCCAACGTCCTGACTTTC
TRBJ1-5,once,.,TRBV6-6,CASSYEQEGNQPQHF,TGTGCCAGCAGTTACGAGCAAGAGGGTAATCAGCCCCAGCATTTT
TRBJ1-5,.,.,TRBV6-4,CATLTWTECNQPQHF,TGTGCCACCTTGACTTGGACAGAGTGTAATCAGCCCCAGCATTTT
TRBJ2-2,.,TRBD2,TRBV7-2,CASSLPSGSTGELFF,TGTGCCAGCAGCCTTCCTAGCGGATCTACCGGGGAGCTGTTTTTT
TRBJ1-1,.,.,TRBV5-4,CASSSLQGEAFF,TGTGCCAGCAGCTCACTACAGGGAGAAGCTTTCTTT
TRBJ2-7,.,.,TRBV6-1,CASSEASPVEQYF,TGTGCCAGCAGTGAGGCCTCTCCCGTCGAGCAGTACTTC
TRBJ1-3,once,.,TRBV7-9,CASSSFSGNTIYF,TGTGCCAGCAGCTCGTTCTCTGGAAACACCATATATTTT
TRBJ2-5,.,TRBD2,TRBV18,CASSQGLAGETQYF,TGTGCCAGCTCCCAAGGACTAGCGGGAGAGACCCAGTACTTC
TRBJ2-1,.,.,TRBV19,CASSPDGGVRQFF,TGTGCCAGTAGTCCGGATGGAGGGGTGAGGCAGTTCTTC
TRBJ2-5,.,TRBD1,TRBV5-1,CASSLAQGSQETQYF,TGCGCCAGCAGCTTGGCACAGGGGAGCCAAGAGACCCAGTACTTC